This T cell receptor beta chain originates from a study of blood T cell repertoires in COVID-19. About the research overall: From T cells, B-cell-depleted T cells, or PBMCs came the material, which was cDNA or gDNA.

Germline V CDR1 and CDR2: DFQATT, SNEGSKA (reference sequence). Germline trimming cut 6 bases from V and 6 bases from J; bases unmatched to any gene: 10. CDR3 length: 14 amino acids. Here immunoSEQ multiplex PCR was the method, and the copy in TCRdb shows in-frame clones only, minus some. The data hold fewer than 400,000 clones, with around 86% observed a single time. Cohort 3 recovery required two negative PCRs, clearance, or symptom resolution. Material for sequencing was PBMCs or T cells enriched from blood (not recorded which). The source is a man aged 60-69 years who had recovered from COVID-19. The chain uses TRBV20-1 and TRBJ1-5, with 8 bases that match TRBD1. The DNA for the CDR3 is TGCAGTGCAAGTACTCAGGGGGCCGGTCAGCCCCAGCATTTT. Amino acid sequence: CSASTQGAGQPQHF.